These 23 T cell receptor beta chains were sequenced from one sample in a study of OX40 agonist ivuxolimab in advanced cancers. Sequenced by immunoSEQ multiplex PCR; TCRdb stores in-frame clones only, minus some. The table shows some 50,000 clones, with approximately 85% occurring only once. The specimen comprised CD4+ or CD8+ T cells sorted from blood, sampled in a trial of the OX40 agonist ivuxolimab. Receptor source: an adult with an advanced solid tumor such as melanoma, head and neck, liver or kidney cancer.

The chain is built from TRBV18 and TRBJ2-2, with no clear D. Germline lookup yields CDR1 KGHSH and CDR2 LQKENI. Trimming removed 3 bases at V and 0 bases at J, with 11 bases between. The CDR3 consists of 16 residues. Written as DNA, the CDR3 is TGTGCCAGCTCACCTAGGACGGATACGAACACCGGGGAGCTGTTTTTT. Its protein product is CASSPRTDTNTGELFF.

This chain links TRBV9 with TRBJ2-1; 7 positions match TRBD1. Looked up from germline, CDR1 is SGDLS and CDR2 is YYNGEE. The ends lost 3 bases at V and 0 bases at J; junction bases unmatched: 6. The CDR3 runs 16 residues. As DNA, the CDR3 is TGTGCCAGCAGCGCCCGACAGGGCCTCTCCTACAATGAGCAGTTCTTC. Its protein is CASSARQGLSYNEQFF.

The CDR3 DNA reads TGTGCCAGCAATCGACTAGACCTGGGACAGGAATCCTACGAGCAGTACTTC. Protein sequence: CASNRLDLGQESYEQYF. This sequence joins TRBV6-8 and TRBJ2-7; 8 nucleotides line up with TRBD1. V lost 7 bases to trimming and J lost 1 base; unmatched junction nucleotides: 15. This CDR3 spans 17 amino acids. Per germline, CDR1 MNHGY and CDR2 SAAAGT.

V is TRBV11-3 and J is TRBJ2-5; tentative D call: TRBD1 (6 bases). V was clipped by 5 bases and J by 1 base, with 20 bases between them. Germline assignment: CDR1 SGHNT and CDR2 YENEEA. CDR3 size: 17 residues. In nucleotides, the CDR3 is TGTGCCAGCAGCCCCCGGGGTACAGGGCTGGGCCAAGAGACCCAGTACTTC. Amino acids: CASSPRGTGLGQETQYF.

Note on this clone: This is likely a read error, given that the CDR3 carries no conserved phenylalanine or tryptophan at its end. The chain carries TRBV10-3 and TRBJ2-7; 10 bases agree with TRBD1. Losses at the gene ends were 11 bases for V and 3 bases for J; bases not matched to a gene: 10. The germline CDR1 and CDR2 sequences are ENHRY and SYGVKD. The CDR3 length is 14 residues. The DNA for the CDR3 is TGTGCCGGATCCTACGGGACAGGGGACTACGAGCAGTACCTC. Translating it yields CAGSYGTGDYEQYL.

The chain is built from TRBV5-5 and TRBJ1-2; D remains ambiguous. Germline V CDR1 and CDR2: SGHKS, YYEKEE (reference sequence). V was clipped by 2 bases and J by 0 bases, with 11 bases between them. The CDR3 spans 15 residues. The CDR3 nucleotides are TGTGCCAGCAGCTTTAATCCACGGGCTAACTATGGCTACACCTTC. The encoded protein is CASSFNPRANYGYTF. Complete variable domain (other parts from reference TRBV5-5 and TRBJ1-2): DAGVTQSPTHLIKTRGQQVTLRCSPISGHKSVSWYQQVLGQGPQFIFQYYEKEERGRGNFPDRFSARQFPNYSSELNVNALLLGDSALYLCASSFNPRANYGYTFGSGTRLTVV.

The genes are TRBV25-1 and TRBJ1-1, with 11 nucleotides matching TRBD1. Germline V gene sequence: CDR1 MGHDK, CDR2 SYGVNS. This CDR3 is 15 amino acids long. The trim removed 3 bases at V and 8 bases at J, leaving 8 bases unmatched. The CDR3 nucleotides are TGTGCCAGCAGTGACACCGGGACAGGGGGTTCGGAAGCTTTCTTT. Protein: CASSDTGTGGSEAFF.

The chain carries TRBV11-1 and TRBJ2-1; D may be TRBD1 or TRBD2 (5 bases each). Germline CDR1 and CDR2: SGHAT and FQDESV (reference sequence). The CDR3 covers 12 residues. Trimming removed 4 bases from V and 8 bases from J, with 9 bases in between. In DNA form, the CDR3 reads TGTGCCAGCAGCTCCCTGGGGGATGAGCAGTTCTTC. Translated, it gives CASSSLGDEQFF.

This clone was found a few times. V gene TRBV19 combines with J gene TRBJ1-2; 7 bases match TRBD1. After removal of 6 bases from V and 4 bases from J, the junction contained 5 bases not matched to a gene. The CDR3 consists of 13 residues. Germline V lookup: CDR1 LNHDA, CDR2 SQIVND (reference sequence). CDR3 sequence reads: CASSKGARYGYTF. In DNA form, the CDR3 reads TGTGCCAGTAGCAAGGGGGCTCGCTATGGCTACACCTTC. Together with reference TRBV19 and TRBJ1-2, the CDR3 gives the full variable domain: DGGITQSPKYLFRKEGQNVTLSCEQNLNHDAMYWYRQDPGQGLRLIYYSQIVNDFQKGDIAEGYSVSREKKESFPLTVTSAQKNPTAFYLCASSKGARYGYTFGSGTRLTVV.

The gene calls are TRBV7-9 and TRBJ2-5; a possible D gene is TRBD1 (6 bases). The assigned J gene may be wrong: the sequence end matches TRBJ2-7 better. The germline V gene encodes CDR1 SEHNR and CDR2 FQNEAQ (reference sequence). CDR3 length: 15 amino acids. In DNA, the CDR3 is TGTGCCAGCAGCCTTCAGTATGTAGGGGGTCACGAGCAGTACTTC. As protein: CASSLQYVGGHEQYF.

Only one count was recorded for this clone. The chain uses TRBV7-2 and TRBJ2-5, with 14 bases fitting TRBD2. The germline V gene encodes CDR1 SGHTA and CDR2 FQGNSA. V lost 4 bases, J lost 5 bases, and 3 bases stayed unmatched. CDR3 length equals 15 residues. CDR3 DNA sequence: TGTGCCAGCAGCTGGACTAGCGGGGGGCGGGAGACCCAGTACTTC. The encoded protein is CASSWTSGGRETQYF.

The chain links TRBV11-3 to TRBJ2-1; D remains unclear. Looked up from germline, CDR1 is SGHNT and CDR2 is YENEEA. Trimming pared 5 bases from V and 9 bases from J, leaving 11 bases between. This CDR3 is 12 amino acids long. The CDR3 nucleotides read TGTGCCAGCAGCCCTGGGTGGGTTGAGCAGTTCTTC. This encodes CASSPGWVEQFF.

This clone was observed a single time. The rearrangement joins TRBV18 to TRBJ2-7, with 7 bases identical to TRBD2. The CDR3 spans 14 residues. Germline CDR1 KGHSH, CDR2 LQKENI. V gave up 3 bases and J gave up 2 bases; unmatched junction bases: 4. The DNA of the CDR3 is TGTGCCAGCTCACCCAGCGGGGCCACCTACGAGCAGTACTTC. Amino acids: CASSPSGATYEQYF.

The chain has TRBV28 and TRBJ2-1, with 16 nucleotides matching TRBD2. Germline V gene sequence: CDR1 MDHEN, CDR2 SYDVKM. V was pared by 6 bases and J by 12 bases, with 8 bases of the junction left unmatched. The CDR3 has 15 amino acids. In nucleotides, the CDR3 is TGTGCCAGCAGAAGAGGGACTAGCGGGGGGGCCCGGCAGTTCTTC. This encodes CASRRGTSGGARQFF.

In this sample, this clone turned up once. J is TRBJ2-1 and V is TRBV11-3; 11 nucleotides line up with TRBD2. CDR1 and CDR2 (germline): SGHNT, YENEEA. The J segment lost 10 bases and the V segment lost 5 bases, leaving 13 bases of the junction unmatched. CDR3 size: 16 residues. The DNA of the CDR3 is TGTGCCAGCAGCGTCAACACACTAGCGGGAGAATGGGAGCAGTTCTTC. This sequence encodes CASSVNTLAGEWEQFF.

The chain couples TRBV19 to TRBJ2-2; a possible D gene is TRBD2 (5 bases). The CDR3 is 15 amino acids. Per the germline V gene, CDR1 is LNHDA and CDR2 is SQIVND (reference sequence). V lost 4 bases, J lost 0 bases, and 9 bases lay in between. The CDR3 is CASSTSGTNTGELFF. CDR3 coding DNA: TGTGCCAGTAGTACCTCCGGGACGAACACCGGGGAGCTGTTTTTT.

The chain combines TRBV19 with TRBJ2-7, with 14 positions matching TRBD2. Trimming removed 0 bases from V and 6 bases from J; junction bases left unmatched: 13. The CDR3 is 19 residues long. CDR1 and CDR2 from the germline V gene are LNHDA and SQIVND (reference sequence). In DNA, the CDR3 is TGTGCCAGTAGTATAGATGGGACTAGCGGGAGTGTCTATTCAAGCGAGCAGTACTTC. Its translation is CASSIDGTSGSVYSSEQYF.

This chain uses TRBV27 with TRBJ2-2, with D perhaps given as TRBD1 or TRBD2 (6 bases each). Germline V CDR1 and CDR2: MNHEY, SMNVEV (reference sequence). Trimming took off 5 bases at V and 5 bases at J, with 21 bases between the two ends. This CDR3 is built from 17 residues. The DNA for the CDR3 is TGTGCCAGCAGTCCCAAGGCGGCCAGGGGAGGAACCGGGGAGCTGTTTTTT. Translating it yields CASSPKAARGGTGELFF.

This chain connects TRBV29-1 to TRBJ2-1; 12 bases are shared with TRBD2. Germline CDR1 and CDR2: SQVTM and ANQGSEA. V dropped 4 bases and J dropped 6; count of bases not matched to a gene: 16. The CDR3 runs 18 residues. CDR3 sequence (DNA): TGCAGCGTTGCGGGATCCTCTAGCGGGAGGGCCAGCGGCAATGAGCAGTTCTTC. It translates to CSVAGSSSGRASGNEQFF.

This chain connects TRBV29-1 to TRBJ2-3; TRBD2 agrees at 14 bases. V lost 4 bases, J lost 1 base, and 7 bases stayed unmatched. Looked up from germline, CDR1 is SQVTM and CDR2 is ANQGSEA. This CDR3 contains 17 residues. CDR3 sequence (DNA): TGCAGCGTTGGGGGACTAGCGGGAGTTTCTGGCACAGATACGCAGTATTTT. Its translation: CSVGGLAGVSGTDTQYF.

CDR3 sequence reads: CASSPHRSGPNEQFF. The CDR3 DNA follows: TGCGCCAGCAGCCCGCATCGAAGCGGGCCGAATGAGCAGTTCTTC. The V and J genes are TRBV5-1 and TRBJ2-1, with D maybe TRBD2 (6 bases). Per germline, CDR1 SGHRS and CDR2 YFSETQ. V lost 4 bases and J lost 7, with 18 bases in between. The CDR3 loop spans 15 amino acids.

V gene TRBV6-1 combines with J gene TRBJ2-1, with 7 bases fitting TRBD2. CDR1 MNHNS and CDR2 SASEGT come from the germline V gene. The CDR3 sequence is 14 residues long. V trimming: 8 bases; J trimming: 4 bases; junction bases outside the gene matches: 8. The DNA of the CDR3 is TGTGCCAGCTCTGACGGGAGGAATTACAATGAGCAGTTCTTC. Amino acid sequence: CASSDGRNYNEQFF.

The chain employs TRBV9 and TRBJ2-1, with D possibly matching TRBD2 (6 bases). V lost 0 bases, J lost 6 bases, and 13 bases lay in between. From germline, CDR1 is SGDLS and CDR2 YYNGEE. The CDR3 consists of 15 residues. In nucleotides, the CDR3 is TGTGCCAGCAGCGTAGCTGGAGGGCCCACCAATGAGCAGTTCTTC. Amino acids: CASSVAGGPTNEQFF.